This T cell receptor (beta chain) was identified during a study of blood T cells in healthy people across ages. The extraction recovered at least 6 micrograms of total RNA per sample. A second roughly 7 to 12 cycle PCR used barcoded and J-beta primers. TCRdb used MiXCR to reprocess the 5' RACE reads, holding one entry per CDR3 protein. The table lists about 1.1 million distinct CDR3 sequences, under 40% of them singletons. CDR1 is SGHDN and CDR2 is FVKESK in the germline V gene. This CDR3 spans 15 amino acids. V was pared by 1 base and J by 7 bases, with 16 bases between. The genes are TRBV14 and TRBJ1-1; no firm D call. The specimen sequenced was blood. This clonotype was sampled from a young man in good health. CDR3 bases: TGTGCCAGCAGCCAAGGGCGATGGATGGGTAGTGAAGCTTTCTTT. It translates to CASSQGRWMGSEAFF.